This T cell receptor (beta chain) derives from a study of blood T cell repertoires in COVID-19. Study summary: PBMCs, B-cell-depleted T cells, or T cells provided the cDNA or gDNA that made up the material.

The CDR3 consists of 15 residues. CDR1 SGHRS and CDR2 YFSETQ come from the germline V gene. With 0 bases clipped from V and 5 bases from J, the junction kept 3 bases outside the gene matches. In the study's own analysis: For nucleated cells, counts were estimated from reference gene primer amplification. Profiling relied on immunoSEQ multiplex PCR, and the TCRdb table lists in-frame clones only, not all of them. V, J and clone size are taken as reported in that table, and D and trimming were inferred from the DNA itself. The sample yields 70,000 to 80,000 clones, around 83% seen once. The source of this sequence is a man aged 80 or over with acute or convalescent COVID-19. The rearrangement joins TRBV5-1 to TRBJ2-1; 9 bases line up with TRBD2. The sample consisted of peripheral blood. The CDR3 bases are TGCGCCAGCAGCTTGGTGGCGGGGGGGGACAATGAGCAGTTCTTC. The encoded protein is CASSLVAGGDNEQFF.